This TCR beta chain was sequenced during a study of cytomegalovirus exposure and HLA in healthy donors. In regard to this clone: What it binds is not known.

This PCR relied on a set of 60 Vbeta primers and 13 Jbeta primers. TCRdb keeps only in-frame clones here, not all; method: immunoSEQ multiplex PCR. The sample holds 200,000 to 300,000 clones, around 80% seen once. Overall study results and limits: A few V segments could not be told apart, such as TRBV6-2 and TRBV6-3, and were left out.

CDR1 and CDR2 (germline): SQVTM, ANQGSEA. V was pared by 4 bases and J by 5 bases, with 5 bases of the junction left unmatched. The CDR3 length is 14 residues. The source is a boy aged 5 to 17 in good health and CMV-seronegative. Sequenced: PBMCs. The chain is built from TRBV29-1 and TRBJ1-4; 9 bases agree with TRBD1. CDR3 loop: CSVARDRENEKLFF. In nucleotides, the CDR3 is TGCAGCGTTGCAAGGGACAGGGAGAATGAAAAACTGTTTTTT.